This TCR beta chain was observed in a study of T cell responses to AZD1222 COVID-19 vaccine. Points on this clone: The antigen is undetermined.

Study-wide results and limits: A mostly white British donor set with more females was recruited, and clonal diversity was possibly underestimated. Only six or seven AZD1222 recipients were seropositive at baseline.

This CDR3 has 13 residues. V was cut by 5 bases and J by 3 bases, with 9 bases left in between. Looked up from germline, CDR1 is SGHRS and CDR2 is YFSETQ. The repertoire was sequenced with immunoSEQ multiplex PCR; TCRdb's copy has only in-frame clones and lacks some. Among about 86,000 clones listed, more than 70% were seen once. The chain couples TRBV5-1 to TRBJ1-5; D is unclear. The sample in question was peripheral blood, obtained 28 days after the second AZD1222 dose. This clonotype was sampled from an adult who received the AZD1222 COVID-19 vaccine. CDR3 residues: CASRRQDNQPQHF. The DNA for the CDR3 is TGCGCCAGCAGGCGGCAGGACAATCAGCCCCAGCATTTT.